This TCR beta chain was captured in a study of T cell changes during pregnancy in multiple sclerosis. Assay used: immunoSEQ multiplex PCR; TCRdb lists only in-frame clones, some missing. Of approximately 100,000 clones listed, roughly 92% are singletons. This clone was seen a single time. CDR3 size: 16 residues. Germline V gene lookup returns CDR1 SGHRS and CDR2 YFSETQ. The junction had 7 bases not matched to a gene; V was cut back by 5 bases and J by 0 bases. The sample in question was peripheral blood, obtained in the second trimester of pregnancy. The receptor was isolated from a female donor with multiple sclerosis, enrolled in a pregnancy study. This chain uses TRBV5-1 with TRBJ1-2; 10 bases fit TRBD1. The DNA for the CDR3 is TGCGCCAGCAGGGATCCGGGACAGGGGCCTAACTATGGCTACACCTTC. It encodes CASRDPGQGPNYGYTF.